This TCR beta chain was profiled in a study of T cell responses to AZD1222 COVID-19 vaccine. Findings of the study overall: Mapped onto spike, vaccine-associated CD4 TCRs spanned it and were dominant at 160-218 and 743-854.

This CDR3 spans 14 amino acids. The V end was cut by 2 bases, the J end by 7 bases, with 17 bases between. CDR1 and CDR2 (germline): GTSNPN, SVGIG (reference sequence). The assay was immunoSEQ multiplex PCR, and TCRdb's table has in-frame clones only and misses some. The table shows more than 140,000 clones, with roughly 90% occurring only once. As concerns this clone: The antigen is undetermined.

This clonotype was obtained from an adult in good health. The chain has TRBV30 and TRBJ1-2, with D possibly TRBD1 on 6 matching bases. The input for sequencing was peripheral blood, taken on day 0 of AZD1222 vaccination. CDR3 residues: CAWSLDLLRGGYTF. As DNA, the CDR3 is TGTGCCTGGAGTTTAGACCTCCTCAGGGGTGGCTACACCTTC.